This TCR beta chain was observed in a study of CD8 T cells in ankylosing spondylitis. Construction of TCR beta libraries was performed using quantitative 5'-RACE with molecular barcodes. TCRdb re-called the 5' RACE reads through MiXCR, storing one row per CDR3 protein. The table lists under 400,000 distinct CDR3 sequences, roughly 10% of them singletons. Study-wide results and caveats: Those disease-linked clones were CD8+; they were also relatively rare in peripheral blood. Enrichment of disease-linked clones was reportedly significant in matched ankylosing spondylitis synovial fluid. A TCR beta motif of seven or eight highly homologous variants appeared characteristic of ankylosing spondylitis blood.

This clonotype appeared many times. Its antigen is currently unknown. This sequence originates from a female donor with ankylosing spondylitis or in good health (not recorded which). Sequencing was done on a sample of blood, either unsorted or a sorted T cell fraction (not recorded which).

The CDR3 bases are TGCGCCAGCAGCTTGGAGGGGAACCCCCAGGCAGGGGAGCTGTTTTTT. Translation: CASSLEGNPQAGELFF. V and J are TRBV5-1 and TRBJ2-2; maybe TRBD1 (5 bases). V was cut by 0 bases and J by 8 bases, with 17 bases left in between. CDR1 and CDR2 from the germline V gene are SGHRS and YFSETQ. The CDR3 loop spans 16 amino acids.